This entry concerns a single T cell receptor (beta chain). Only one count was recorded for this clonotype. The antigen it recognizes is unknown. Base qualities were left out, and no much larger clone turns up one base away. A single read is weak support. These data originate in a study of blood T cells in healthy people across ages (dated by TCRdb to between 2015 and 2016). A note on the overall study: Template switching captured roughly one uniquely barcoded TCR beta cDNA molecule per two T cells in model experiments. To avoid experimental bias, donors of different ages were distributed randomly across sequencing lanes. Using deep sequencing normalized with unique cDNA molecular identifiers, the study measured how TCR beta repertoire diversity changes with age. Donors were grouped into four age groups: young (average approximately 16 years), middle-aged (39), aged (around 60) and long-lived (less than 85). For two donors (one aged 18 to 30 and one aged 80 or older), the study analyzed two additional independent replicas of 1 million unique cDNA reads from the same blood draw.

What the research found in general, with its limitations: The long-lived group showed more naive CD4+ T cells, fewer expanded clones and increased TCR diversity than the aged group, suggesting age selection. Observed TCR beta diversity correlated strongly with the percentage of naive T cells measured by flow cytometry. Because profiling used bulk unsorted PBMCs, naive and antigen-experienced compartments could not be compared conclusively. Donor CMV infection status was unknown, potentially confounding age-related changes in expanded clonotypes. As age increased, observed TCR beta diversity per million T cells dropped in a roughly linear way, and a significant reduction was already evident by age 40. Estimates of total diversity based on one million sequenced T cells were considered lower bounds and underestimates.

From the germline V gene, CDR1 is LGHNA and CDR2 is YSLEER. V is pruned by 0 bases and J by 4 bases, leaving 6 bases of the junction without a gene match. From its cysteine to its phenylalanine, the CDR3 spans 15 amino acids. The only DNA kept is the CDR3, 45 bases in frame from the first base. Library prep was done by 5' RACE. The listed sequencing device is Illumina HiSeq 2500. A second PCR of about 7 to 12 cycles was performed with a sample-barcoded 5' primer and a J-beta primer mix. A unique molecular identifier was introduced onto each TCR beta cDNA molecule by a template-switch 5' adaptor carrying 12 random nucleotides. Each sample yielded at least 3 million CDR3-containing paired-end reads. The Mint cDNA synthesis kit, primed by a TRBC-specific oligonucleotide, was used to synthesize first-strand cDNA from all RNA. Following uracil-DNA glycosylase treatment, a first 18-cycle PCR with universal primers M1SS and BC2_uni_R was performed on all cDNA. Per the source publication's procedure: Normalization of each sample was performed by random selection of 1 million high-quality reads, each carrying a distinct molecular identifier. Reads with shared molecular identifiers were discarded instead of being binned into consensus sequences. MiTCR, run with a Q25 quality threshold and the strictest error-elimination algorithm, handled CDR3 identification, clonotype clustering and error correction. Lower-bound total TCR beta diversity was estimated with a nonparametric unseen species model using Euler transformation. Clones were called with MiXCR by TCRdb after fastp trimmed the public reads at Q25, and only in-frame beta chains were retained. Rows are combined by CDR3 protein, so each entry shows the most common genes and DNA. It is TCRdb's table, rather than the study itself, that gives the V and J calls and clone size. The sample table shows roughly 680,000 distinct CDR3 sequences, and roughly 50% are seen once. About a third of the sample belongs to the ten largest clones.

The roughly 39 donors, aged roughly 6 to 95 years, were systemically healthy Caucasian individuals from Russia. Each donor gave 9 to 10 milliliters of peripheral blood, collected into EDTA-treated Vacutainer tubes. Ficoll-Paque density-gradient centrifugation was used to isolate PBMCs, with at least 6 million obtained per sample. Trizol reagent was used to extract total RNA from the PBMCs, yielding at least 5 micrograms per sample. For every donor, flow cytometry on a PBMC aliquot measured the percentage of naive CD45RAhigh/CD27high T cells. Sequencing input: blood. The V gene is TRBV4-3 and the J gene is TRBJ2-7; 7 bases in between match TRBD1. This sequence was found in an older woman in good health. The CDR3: CASSQENRGWYEQYF. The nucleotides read TGCGCCAGCAGCCAAGAAAACAGGGGATGGTACGAGCAGTACTTC.